Shown below are 25 T cell receptor beta chains from a single sample sequenced in a study of vaccination effects on CD4 cells after COVID-19. Peptide-pool stimulation followed by sequencing identified expanded antigen-specific CD4+ clonotypes in the ViraFEST assay. Upon completion of roughly ten days in culture, CD4+ T cells were isolated. The participants, recipients of two vaccine doses, got either BNT162b2 or mRNA-1273. The assay was immunoSEQ multiplex PCR, and TCRdb's table has in-frame clones only and misses some. The sample has about 24,000 clones; more than 60% are singletons. What these receptors recognize is not known. Specimen: CD4+ T cells from PBMCs cultured with HCoV-NL63 spike peptides, collected after COVID-19 vaccination. The receptor source for this set is a human donor who received a COVID-19 vaccine.

The chain couples TRBV27 to TRBJ2-3; 16 nucleotides agree with TRBD2. Unmatched junction bases numbered 9, after V lost 5 bases and J lost 4 bases. Germline CDR1 and CDR2: MNHEY and SMNVEV (reference sequence). The CDR3 spans 18 residues. The CDR3: CASSKTGTSGGGPDTQYF. Here the CDR3 DNA reads TGTGCCAGCAGTAAGACCGGGACTAGCGGGGGGGGCCCAGATACGCAGTATTTT.

The CDR3 is CASSSPGLAIGEQFF. CDR3 DNA sequence: TGTGCCAGCAGTTCACCGGGACTAGCGATAGGAGAGCAGTTCTTC. The chain uses TRBV28 and TRBJ2-1, with 10 bases that match TRBD2. The germline CDR1 and CDR2 sequences are MDHEN and SYDVKM. J gave up 10 bases and V 4 bases, and 10 bases lay outside the gene matches. The CDR3 runs 15 residues.

The chain combines TRBV12-3 or TRBV12-4 with TRBJ2-5; D gene uncertain. The V end lost 2 bases, the J end lost 2 bases, and 6 bases lay between the germline ends. The CDR3 is 13 residues long. CDR3 protein: CASSLNFQETQYF. The CDR3 DNA is TGTGCCAGCAGTTTAAACTTTCAAGAGACCCAGTACTTC.

The V gene is TRBV24-1, the J gene TRBJ2-3, with 16 positions matching TRBD2. CDR1 is KGHDR and CDR2 is SFDVKD in the germline V gene. The CDR3 extends over 19 amino acids. J gave up 0 bases and V 3 bases, and 5 bases lay outside the gene matches. CDR3 coding DNA: TGTGCCACCAGTGATGGGACTAGCGGGGGGGGTACTAGCACAGATACGCAGTATTTT. As protein: CATSDGTSGGGTSTDTQYF.

This clone was counted once. The rearrangement joins TRBV18 to TRBJ2-7; TRBD1 aligns across 7 bases. With 1 base clipped from V and 2 bases from J, the junction kept 2 bases outside the gene matches. CDR3 length equals 14 residues. Looked up from germline, CDR1 is KGHSH and CDR2 is LQKENI. The DNA for the CDR3 is TGTGCCAGCTCACCACGGGACAGAGCCTACGAGCAGTACTTC. Translating gives CASSPRDRAYEQYF.

The CDR3: CASIKDRVTGEQYF. CDR3 nucleotides: TGTGCCAGCATCAAGGACAGGGTGACAGGCGAGCAGTACTTC. The chain uses TRBV6-5 and TRBJ2-7; the match to TRBD1 covers 8 bases. The V segment lost 7 bases and the J segment 6 bases; nucleotides outside the gene matches: 11. CDR3 length: 14 amino acids. CDR1 is MNHEY, CDR2 SVGAGI, per germline.

The chain joins TRBV5-1 to TRBJ2-3, with 9 bases that match TRBD2. The germline gives CDR1 SGHRS, CDR2 YFSETQ. The trim removed 0 bases at V and 6 bases at J, leaving 8 bases unmatched. This CDR3 is 16 amino acids long. The CDR3 here is CASSLAQLAGGDTQYF. The CDR3 DNA sequence: TGCGCCAGCAGCTTGGCTCAACTAGCGGGCGGGGATACGCAGTATTTT.

The chain is built from TRBV10-3 and TRBJ1-2, with D unclear. This CDR3 comprises 12 residues. V shed 3 bases and J shed 7 bases, with 9 bases lying between them. Germline V gene lookup returns CDR1 ENHRY and CDR2 SYGVKD. This CDR3 reads CAISDYPLGYTF. In nucleotides, the CDR3 is TGTGCCATCAGTGACTATCCTCTTGGCTACACCTTC.

This chain joins TRBV20-1 and TRBJ2-3; D is perhaps TRBD1 or TRBD2 (6 bases each). This CDR3 is 14 amino acids long. V was trimmed by 3 bases and J by 0 bases, leaving 10 bases between them. Germline V CDR1 and CDR2: DFQATT, SNEGSKA (reference sequence). CDR3 amino acids: CSASRGPSTDTQYF. CDR3 coding DNA: TGCAGTGCTAGTCGGGGGCCTAGCACAGATACGCAGTATTTT.

CDR3 in DNA: TGTGCCAGCAGCCAAGGACTAGCGGGGGGCTACGAGCAGTACTTC. Protein sequence: CASSQGLAGGYEQYF. The chain uses TRBV6-2 or TRBV6-3 and TRBJ2-7; the match to TRBD2 covers 14 bases. The trim removed 6 bases at V and 3 bases at J, leaving 4 bases unmatched. The CDR3 length is 15 residues. The germline CDR1 and CDR2 sequences are MNHEY and SVGEGT.

The rearrangement joins TRBV7-3 to TRBJ2-5; tentatively, D is TRBD1 or TRBD2 (6 bases each). The CDR3 totals 13 residues. V lost 5 bases and J lost 4, with 11 bases in between. CDR1 and CDR2 from the germline V gene are SGHTA and FQGTGA. CDR3 nucleotides: TGTGCCAGCAGCCCGAAGGGGGGAGAGACCCAGTACTTC. This codes for CASSPKGGETQYF.

The V call is TRBV5-1, the J call TRBJ1-1; D perhaps matches TRBD1 (5 bases). The length of the CDR3 is 16 residues. V was shortened by 0 bases and J by 5 bases, with 17 bases between the two germline ends. CDR1 and CDR2 from the germline V gene are SGHRS and YFSETQ. CDR3 amino acids: CASSLVSVGEGTEAFF. The CDR3 DNA follows: TGCGCCAGCAGCTTGGTGTCGGTGGGCGAGGGGACTGAAGCTTTCTTT. Together with reference TRBV5-1 and TRBJ1-1, the CDR3 gives the full variable domain: KAGVTQTPRYLIKTRGQQVTLSCSPISGHRSVSWYQQTPGQGLQFLFEYFSETQRNKGNFPGRFSGRQFSNSRSEMNVSTLELGDSALYLCASSLVSVGEGTEAFFGQGTRLTVV.

This clone came up once. The chain uses TRBV6-5 and TRBJ1-2; perhaps TRBD1 as D (5 bases). This CDR3 comprises 14 residues. Deletions cut 6 bases from V and 0 bases from J, with 11 bases between. Germline assignment: CDR1 MNHEY and CDR2 SVGAGI. The CDR3 region has the DNA TGTGCCAGCAGGCAGGGCGGAGCTAACTATGGCTACACCTTC. Translation gives CASRQGGANYGYTF.

The V call is TRBV6-2 or TRBV6-3, the J call TRBJ1-5; 7 nucleotides line up with TRBD1. This CDR3 spans 15 amino acids. CDR1 MNHEY and CDR2 SVGEGT come from the germline V gene. V shed 5 bases and J 3 bases; nucleotides not matched to a gene: 7. The CDR3: CASSRRTGINQPQHF. The CDR3 DNA reads as TGTGCCAGCAGTAGGCGGACAGGAATCAATCAGCCCCAGCATTTT.

The genes are TRBV6-6 and TRBJ1-4; possible D gene TRBD1, 5 bases. V lost 7 bases and J lost 7, with 10 bases in between. Per the germline V gene, CDR1 is MNHNY and CDR2 is SVGAGI (reference sequence). The CDR3 runs 12 residues. The CDR3 nucleotides read TGTGCCAGCACGTACGGGGGTGAAAAACTGTTTTTT. This gives the protein CASTYGGEKLFF.

The chain carries TRBV5-1 and TRBJ2-7, with D perhaps TRBD1 (5 bases). Germline CDR1 SGHRS, CDR2 YFSETQ. Trimming stripped 0 bases from V and 3 bases from J, with 7 bases between. The CDR3 has 13 residues. The CDR3, as DNA: TGCGCCAGCAGCTTGGGACAGAACTACGAGCAGTACTTC. It specifies CASSLGQNYEQYF.

This chain joins TRBV14 and TRBJ2-7; possible D gene TRBD1, 6 bases. The CDR3 is 13 residues long. With 4 bases removed from V and 0 bases from J, the gap between germline ends came to 7 bases. The germline V gene has CDR1 SGHDN and CDR2 FVKESK. This chain's CDR3 is CASSPRGSYEQYF. The CDR3 nucleotides are TGTGCCAGCAGCCCCAGGGGCTCCTACGAGCAGTACTTC.

This clone was recorded once. V usage is TRBV9 and J usage is TRBJ1-2; D remains ambiguous. Germline V gene sequence: CDR1 SGDLS, CDR2 YYNGEE. Between the trimmed V and J ends, which lost 4 bases and 5 bases, there was a span of 12 bases. The CDR3 totals 13 residues. The CDR3 region has the DNA TGTGCCAGCAGCCCCCGGATGGGGTATGGCTACACCTTC. Its translation: CASSPRMGYGYTF.

The chain couples TRBV3-1 (or the pseudogene TRBV3-2) to TRBJ2-1, with unresolved D. Germline V gene data show CDR1 as LGHDT and CDR2 as YNNKEL (reference sequence). The length of the CDR3 is 12 residues. Between the trimmed V and J ends, which lost 3 bases and 6 bases, there was a span of 6 bases. CDR3 loop: CASSHTTNEQFF. CDR3 coding DNA: TGTGCCAGCAGCCATACTACCAATGAGCAGTTCTTC.

This chain joins TRBV19 and TRBJ2-7, with D perhaps matching TRBD1 or TRBD2 (5 bases each). This CDR3 spans 13 amino acids. V shed 6 bases and J shed 7 bases, with 16 bases lying between them. Germline V lookup: CDR1 LNHDA, CDR2 SQIVND (reference sequence). Here the CDR3 DNA reads TGTGCCAGTAGCCGGGACGCCCTGAGGGAGCAGTACTTC. This sequence encodes CASSRDALREQYF.

The chain recombines TRBV19 with TRBJ2-2, with 8 positions matching TRBD1. J gave up 7 bases and V 1 base, and 11 bases lay outside the gene matches. The CDR3 consists of 17 residues. Germline values: CDR1 LNHDA, CDR2 SQIVND (reference sequence). CDR3 coding DNA: TGTGCCAGTAGTATAGTGATAGGCAGGGGGCGTGTCGGGGAGCTGTTTTTT. The encoded protein is CASSIVIGRGRVGELFF.

The chain combines TRBV5-5 with TRBJ1-6, with D hard to call. Germline V gene data show CDR1 as SGHKS and CDR2 as YYEKEE (reference sequence). The CDR3 loop spans 16 amino acids. V was pared by 3 bases and J by 4 bases, with 14 bases between. The CDR3 nucleotides are TGTGCCAGCAGCTCTTCCTCGCGGGTTTATAATTCACCCCTCCACTTT. This sequence encodes CASSSSSRVYNSPLHF.

This clone was found a few times. The rearrangement links TRBV9 to TRBJ2-3; 8 positions match TRBD1. This CDR3 has 16 amino acids. V gave up 4 bases and J gave up 4 bases; unmatched junction bases: 11. Germline lookup yields CDR1 SGDLS and CDR2 YYNGEE. As DNA, the CDR3 is TGTGCCAGCAGCTCCCGTGGACAGGGCCAGGCAGATACGCAGTATTTT. Protein sequence: CASSSRGQGQADTQYF. The full variable domain, in which reference TRBV9 and TRBJ2-3 provide the parts outside the CDR3, is DSGVTQTPKHLITATGQRVTLRCSPRSGDLSVYWYQQSLDQGLQFLIQYYNGEERAKGNILERFSAQQFPDLHSELNLSSLELGDSALYFCASSSRGQGQADTQYFGPGTRLTVL.

J is TRBJ1-1 and V is TRBV6-4; 9 bases match TRBD1. The J segment lost 4 bases and the V segment lost 0 bases, leaving 0 bases of the junction unmatched. CDR1 is MRHNA and CDR2 is SNTAGT in the germline V gene. CDR3 length equals 14 residues. The CDR3 bases are TGTGCCAGCAGTGACTCGGACAGGGGCACTGAAGCTTTCTTT. Translation: CASSDSDRGTEAFF.

V usage is TRBV7-3 and J usage is TRBJ2-3; TRBD2 matches 8 bases. The CDR3 runs 14 residues. CDR1 and CDR2 from the germline V gene are SGHTA and FQGTGA. Germline trimming cut 8 bases from V and 1 base from J; bases unmatched to any gene: 5. The CDR3 is CASGGGSRTDTQYF. DNA for the CDR3: TGTGCCAGCGGCGGGGGGTCCCGCACAGATACGCAGTATTTT.